This TCR beta chain derives from a study of T-cell reconstitution after alpha-beta-depleted transplantation in children. Per germline, CDR1 SGHTA and CDR2 FQGNSA. V was trimmed by 2 bases and J by 0 bases, leaving 14 bases between them. This CDR3 region has 16 residues. Unique molecular identifiers tagged the TCRbeta library. Each CDR3 protein is one row after TCRdb ran MiXCR on the PCR reads. The repertoire holds a few hundred thousand distinct CDR3 sequences, with roughly 20% as singletons. The chain uses TRBV7-2 and TRBJ2-7; possibly TRBD1 or TRBD2 for D (5 bases each). This TCR derives from a human donor who donated a stem cell graft to a child with acute myeloid leukemia. Sequenced material: PBMCs from the stem cell graft donor, taken from the stem cell graft. The CDR3 DNA follows: TGTGCCAGCAGCTTATCCCCGGGACCCCCCTCCTACGAGCAGTACTTC. Its protein product is CASSLSPGPPSYEQYF.